This T cell receptor beta chain was obtained from a study of shared clonotypes between healthy human individuals. Deep was the level at which the assay was run. Clones were sequenced by immunoSEQ multiplex PCR, and TCRdb holds only the in-frame ones, with some missing. The sample has fewer than 1.4 million clones, about four fifths seen once. This CDR3 region has 16 residues. Trimming stripped 6 bases from V and 5 bases from J, with 23 bases between. CDR1 is MDHEN, CDR2 SYDVKM, per germline. This receptor was taken from a man between 18 and 29 years old in good health. Some clones in this sample may be carry-over from other donors' samples. Input material: memory CD4+ T cells from PBMCs. Regarding subset: CD45RA-negative fraction. The chain couples TRBV28 to TRBJ2-7; tentative D call: TRBD2 (5 bases). This CDR3 is CASSPALLGSTNEQYF. The DNA for the CDR3 is TGTGCCAGCAGCCCCGCCCTATTAGGGAGCACCAACGAGCAGTACTTC.